This T cell receptor beta chain came from a study of CD8 T cell repertoires and HIV-1 epitope variants. Study summary: Enriched T cells were co-cultured with equal numbers of autologous T cell-negative antigen-presenting cells.

V shed 8 bases and J shed 3 bases, with 17 bases lying between them. Germline CDR1 and CDR2: MNHEY and SVGAGI. This CDR3 contains 15 residues. Clones were sequenced by immunoSEQ multiplex PCR, and TCRdb holds only the in-frame ones, with some missing. The sample shows over 90,000 clones, roughly four fifths of them seen only once. The clonotype was recovered from a male donor with HIV. The genes are TRBV6-5 and TRBJ1-5; D unresolved. Sequencing used uncultured baseline CD8+ T cells from peripheral blood mononuclear cells (PBMCs). Written as DNA, the CDR3 is TGTGCCAGCGGAGCTGACGCCCGAGACAATCAGCCCCAGCATTTT. Amino acid sequence: CASGADARDNQPQHF.